This passage covers 28 T cell receptor beta chains from one sample sequenced in a study of beta chain features in type 1 diabetes. Sequencing targeted expressed TCRB transcripts, as all isolated RNA had been reverse transcribed. Some clones are missing from TCRdb's copy, which holds only in-frame ones; the method was immunoSEQ multiplex PCR. The sample consists of fewer than 550,000 clones, 10% to 12% of them appearing once. The sample consisted of naive CD4+ T cells from blood. The source of these receptors is a woman aged 18-35 years in good health.

This clone occurred a few times. The chain has TRBV9 and TRBJ2-1, with 7 bases identical to TRBD1. CDR1 is SGDLS, CDR2 YYNGEE, per germline. The CDR3 has 16 amino acids. V was pared by 3 bases and J by 4 bases, with 10 bases of the junction left unmatched. The CDR3 nucleotides read TGTGCCAGCAGCGCTTCCGGGACAGCGCTATACAATGAGCAGTTCTTC. Translating it yields CASSASGTALYNEQFF.

V gene TRBV7-9 combines with J gene TRBJ1-2, with 7 bases matching TRBD1. Germline loops: CDR1 SEHNR, CDR2 FQNEAQ (reference sequence). The V and J ends lost 5 bases and 6 bases, in that order; junction bases with no gene match: 9. CDR3 size: 14 residues. CDR3 in amino acids: CASSVTTGRDGYTF. DNA of the CDR3: TGTGCCAGCAGCGTAACGACAGGGAGGGATGGCTACACCTTC.

The sample holds a few counts of this clone. The gene calls are TRBV9 and TRBJ1-2; D remains unclear. Germline CDR1 SGDLS, CDR2 YYNGEE. V gave up 3 bases and J gave up 1 base, with 19 bases separating them. CDR3 length: 17 amino acids. The CDR3: CASSARTDTRVNYGYTF. DNA for the CDR3: TGTGCCAGCAGCGCGAGGACCGACACCAGAGTTAACTATGGCTACACCTTC.

This clone was detected a few times. V usage is TRBV29-1 and J usage is TRBJ2-5, with TRBD1 identical over 8 bases. CDR3 length: 16 residues. The junction had 9 bases not matched to a gene; V was cut back by 2 bases and J by 1 base. Germline lookup yields CDR1 SQVTM and CDR2 ANQGSEA. The CDR3 spells CSVERFIGTGQETQYF. CDR3 bases: TGCAGCGTTGAAAGGTTCATTGGGACAGGCCAAGAGACCCAGTACTTC.

The chain has TRBV7-6 and TRBJ2-3; D gene unclear. The CDR3 has 17 residues. Trimming removed 5 bases at V and 0 bases at J, with 18 bases between. Germline CDR1 SGHVS, CDR2 FNYEAQ. CDR3 sequence: CASSPRRGGPSTDTQYF. The CDR3 nucleotides read TGTGCCAGCAGCCCCAGACGCGGCGGCCCTAGCACAGATACGCAGTATTTT. Complete variable domain (other parts from reference TRBV7-6 and TRBJ2-3): GAGVSQSPRYKVTKRGQDVALRCDPISGHVSLYWYRQALGQGPEFLTYFNYEAQQDKSGLPNDRFSAERPEGSISTLTIQRTEQRDSAMYRCASSPRRGGPSTDTQYFGPGTRLTVL.

This clone was observed a handful of times. The chain recombines TRBV9 with TRBJ2-1; TRBD1 might be the D (6 bases). Looked up from germline, CDR1 is SGDLS and CDR2 is YYNGEE. Trimming took off 2 bases at V and 7 bases at J, with 16 bases between the two ends. The length of the CDR3 is 15 residues. The CDR3 sequence: CASSVDSSSANEQFF. The CDR3 DNA sequence: TGTGCCAGCAGCGTGGACAGTTCTTCGGCTAATGAGCAGTTCTTC.

V is TRBV29-1 and J is TRBJ1-1; no reliable D call. Germline V gene sequence: CDR1 SQVTM, CDR2 ANQGSEA. V dropped 5 bases and J dropped 0 bases, with 13 bases sitting between them. This CDR3 has 14 amino acids. CDR3 sequence (DNA): TGCAGCGTTAGGCTTAGTGTGATGAACACTGAAGCTTTCTTT. This encodes CSVRLSVMNTEAFF.

This clone was detected only a few times. The J gene is TRBJ2-7, the V gene TRBV5-1, with 7 bases lining up with TRBD1. Germline V gives CDR1 SGHRS, CDR2 YFSETQ. V was clipped by 4 bases and J by 3 bases; unmatched bases: 4. The CDR3 spans 13 residues. The CDR3 region has the DNA TGCGCCAGCAGCAGGGGACAGAGCTACGAGCAGTACTTC. This encodes CASSRGQSYEQYF.

The chain is built from TRBV30 and TRBJ2-3; 10 bases align to TRBD2. Germline CDR1 GTSNPN, CDR2 SVGIG (reference sequence). J was trimmed by 3 bases and V by 2 bases; bases with no gene match: 11. The CDR3 length is 17 residues. The CDR3 DNA is TGTGCCTGGAGTAAGGCTAGCGGGAGAAGGGTTACAGATACGCAGTATTTT. As protein: CAWSKASGRRVTDTQYF. The full variable domain, completed using reference TRBV30 and TRBJ2-3, is SQTIHQWPATLVQPVGSPLSLECTVEGTSNPNLYWYRQAAGRGLQLLFYSVGIGQISSEVPQNLSASRPQDRQFILSSKKLLLSDSGFYLCAWSKASGRRVTDTQYFGPGTRLTVL.

The V gene is TRBV19, the J gene TRBJ2-7, with TRBD1 matching 11 bases. This CDR3 contains 16 residues. The germline V gene has CDR1 LNHDA and CDR2 SQIVND (reference sequence). J lost 1 base, V lost 4 bases, and 6 bases had no gene match. CDR3 protein: CASSRTGGGKSYEQYF. The CDR3 region has the DNA TGTGCCAGTAGTAGGACAGGGGGCGGGAAGTCCTACGAGCAGTACTTC. Filled out from reference TRBV19 and TRBJ2-7, the complete variable domain reads DGGITQSPKYLFRKEGQNVTLSCEQNLNHDAMYWYRQDPGQGLRLIYYSQIVNDFQKGDIAEGYSVSREKKESFPLTVTSAQKNPTAFYLCASSRTGGGKSYEQYFGPGTRLTVT.

This clone was observed a few times. V and J are TRBV18 and TRBJ1-3, with D unclear. Germline CDR1 reads KGHSH; CDR2 reads LQKENI. The CDR3 runs to 15 residues. V was shortened by 3 bases and J by 0 bases, with 9 bases between the two germline ends. CDR3 in DNA: TGTGCCAGCTCACCGTATATTGACTCTGGAAACACCATATATTTT. Translation gives CASSPYIDSGNTIYF.

The chain recombines TRBV5-6 with TRBJ2-1, with D unresolved. The CDR3 extends over 12 amino acids. Germline CDR1 and CDR2: SGHDT and YYEEEE. The germline V and J ends were trimmed by 0 bases and 5 bases, with 3 bases remaining between them. CDR3 bases: TGTGCCAGCAGCTTGGCGGACAATGAGCAGTTCTTC. It translates to CASSLADNEQFF.

The V call is TRBV14, the J call TRBJ2-2; 7 bases line up with TRBD1. The germline V gene encodes CDR1 SGHDN and CDR2 FVKESK. The trim removed 4 bases at V and 4 bases at J, leaving 6 bases unmatched. The CDR3 has 15 amino acids. CDR3 nucleotide sequence: TGTGCCAGCAGCCCCATGACAGGGCGCACCGGGGAGCTGTTTTTT. As protein: CASSPMTGRTGELFF.

This clone was observed a few times. The rearrangement joins TRBV10-3 to TRBJ1-4; the D is unclear. Germline values: CDR1 ENHRY, CDR2 SYGVKD. The CDR3 spans 15 residues. V shed 0 bases and J shed 7 bases, with 12 bases lying between them. CDR3 in amino acids: CAISESGVAAEKLFF. The CDR3, as DNA: TGTGCCATCAGTGAGTCTGGGGTAGCTGCTGAAAAACTGTTTTTT.

This clone was detected a few times. The chain combines TRBV23-1 with TRBJ1-5, with unresolved D. Being an ORF, TRBV23-1 has a function that is uncertain. The CDR3 covers 16 residues. V was cut by 3 bases and J by 4 bases, with 16 bases left in between. The CDR3 DNA follows: TGCGCCAGCAGTCACCCCCGACCCTTCGGGAATCAGCCCCAGCATTTT. Protein product: CASSHPRPFGNQPQHF.

The rearrangement uses TRBV2 and TRBJ2-3; D is undetermined. The ends were cut back, 9 bases at V and 0 bases at J, with 13 bases in the middle. CDR1 SNHLY and CDR2 FYNNEI come from the germline V gene. This CDR3 is built from 14 residues. CDR3 in amino acids: CASKQLTSTDTQYF. CDR3 coding DNA: TGTGCCAGTAAACAATTAACTAGCACAGATACGCAGTATTTT.

This rearrangement joins TRBV6-6 to TRBJ2-3, with no clear D. The CDR3 extends over 15 amino acids. The ends were cut back, 0 bases at V and 1 base at J, with 8 bases in the middle. In germline, CDR1 is MNHNY, CDR2 SVGAGI (reference sequence). CDR3 nucleotide sequence: TGTGCCAGCAGTTACTCGTCCCGGGGCACAGATACGCAGTATTTT. Its protein product is CASSYSSRGTDTQYF.

The gene calls are TRBV6-1 and TRBJ2-1, with 10 bases identical to TRBD2. V dropped 4 bases and J dropped 8; count of bases not matched to a gene: 5. Germline V gene data show CDR1 as MNHNS and CDR2 as SASEGT. The CDR3 spans 14 residues. CDR3 residues: CASSVPSGSDEQFF. The CDR3 DNA reads as TGTGCCAGCAGTGTCCCTAGCGGGAGTGATGAGCAGTTCTTC.

This clone has a handful of counts. The chain employs TRBV5-6 and TRBJ2-1, with D tentatively TRBD2 (6 bases). Trimming cost V 4 bases and J 0 bases, with 14 bases left between them. The CDR3 extends over 16 amino acids. Germline assignment: CDR1 SGHDT and CDR2 YYEEEE. DNA for the CDR3: TGTGCCAGCAGCCATTCAGGGCGGGGCTCCTACAATGAGCAGTTCTTC. As protein: CASSHSGRGSYNEQFF.

The J gene is TRBJ1-1, the V gene TRBV5-1; unclear D gene. The CDR3 extends over 14 amino acids. Germline V gene data show CDR1 as SGHRS and CDR2 as YFSETQ. Trimming removed 0 bases at V and 1 base at J, with 7 bases between. As DNA, the CDR3 is TGCGCCAGCAGCTTGGTAACTGGGAACACTGAAGCTTTCTTT. The encoded protein is CASSLVTGNTEAFF.

This clone was observed a handful of times. The chain carries TRBV21-1 and TRBJ2-3; the tabulated D call, TRBD2, remains unverified against the DNA. TRBV21-1 is a pseudogene locus. The CDR3 extends over 12 amino acids. The CDR3 DNA reads TGTGCCAGCAGCAAAGGGCGCCCACGGGAGTATTTT. Its protein product is CASSKGRPREYF.

The V call is TRBV25-1, the J call TRBJ1-6; 7 bases are a match to TRBD1. Germline trimming cut 8 bases from V and 8 bases from J; bases unmatched to any gene: 3. Germline V gives CDR1 MGHDK, CDR2 SYGVNS. This CDR3 is built from 12 residues. CDR3 bases: TGTGCCAGCGGGGACAGTTATTCACCCCTCCACTTT. This gives the protein CASGDSYSPLHF.

The chain uses TRBV18 and TRBJ2-1, with 11 bases lining up with TRBD2. The CDR3 is made up of 16 amino acids. The V gene end was trimmed by 1 base and the J gene end by 8 bases; junction bases not matched to a gene: 7. The germline V gene has CDR1 KGHSH and CDR2 LQKENI. For the CDR3, the DNA is TGTGCCAGCTCACCACTAGCGGGAGGGCCGAGCGATGAGCAGTTCTTC. Its protein is CASSPLAGGPSDEQFF.

The chain couples TRBV2 to TRBJ2-2, with D uncertain. The germline gives CDR1 SNHLY, CDR2 FYNNEI. V was pared by 6 bases and J by 7 bases, with 12 bases between. The CDR3 contains 13 residues. In nucleotides, the CDR3 is TGTGCCAGCAGCATTGACTCCGGCGGGGAGCTGTTTTTT. It yields the protein CASSIDSGGELFF.

This clone has only a few counts. This rearrangement joins TRBV2 to TRBJ2-6; no reliable D call. The CDR3 length is 12 residues. Germline loops: CDR1 SNHLY, CDR2 FYNNEI. The V and J ends lost 6 bases and 2 bases respectively, with 2 bases between them. Written as DNA, the CDR3 is TGTGCCAGCAGGGCTGGGGCCAACGTCCTGACTTTC. It specifies CASRAGANVLTF.

There are a few counts of this clone. V gene TRBV20-1 combines with J gene TRBJ2-2; D call uncertain. The V end lost 0 bases, the J end lost 6 bases, and 2 bases lay between the germline ends. The CDR3 loop spans 11 amino acids. The germline V gene encodes CDR1 DFQATT and CDR2 SNEGSKA (reference sequence). The CDR3 region is CSAREAGELFF. For the CDR3, the DNA is TGCAGTGCTAGAGAAGCCGGGGAGCTGTTTTTT.

This clone appeared a single time. The rearrangement joins TRBV7-3 to TRBJ2-3; the D is unclear. V lost 2 bases and J 1 base, leaving 7 bases between the germline ends. Germline V gene lookup returns CDR1 SGHTA and CDR2 FQGTGA. CDR3 size: 14 residues. The CDR3 DNA reads TGTGCCAGCAGCTTATATGGGGGCACAGATACGCAGTATTTT. This sequence encodes CASSLYGGTDTQYF.

This clone showed up just a few times. The chain has TRBV28 and TRBJ2-5, with 9 bases that match TRBD1. The CDR3 has 15 residues. Trimming removed 5 bases from V and 2 bases from J; junction bases left unmatched: 6. Per the germline V gene, CDR1 is MDHEN and CDR2 is SYDVKM. CDR3 sequence reads: CASSLTGGPQETQYF. CDR3 DNA sequence: TGTGCCAGCAGTCTGACAGGGGGGCCTCAAGAGACCCAGTACTTC.